This T cell receptor beta chain was sequenced for a study of shared T cell receptors in the human thymus. The ends lost 7 bases at V and 0 bases at J; junction bases unmatched: 4. This CDR3 is built from 14 residues. Germline CDR1 LNHNV, CDR2 YYDKDF (reference sequence). The protocol was immunoSEQ multiplex PCR, while the TCRdb copy is restricted to in-frame clones and leaves out a portion. The data show over 450,000 clones, more than 75% seen once. The data also belong to a second study, concerning human thymus T cells. This second report adds: Donor material was obtained from healthy Finnish infants undergoing corrective surgery for congenital heart defects. Resections from corrective heart surgery supplied the thymus tissue.

The sample taken for sequencing was thymocytes. V gene TRBV15 combines with J gene TRBJ1-1, with 8 bases that match TRBD1. This clonotype was sampled from a boy younger than two with a congenital heart defect. The chain's CDR3 is CATNRDRLNTEAFF. The CDR3 DNA is TGTGCCACCAACCGGGACAGGTTGAACACTGAAGCTTTCTTT.